This TCR beta chain is drawn from a study of control samples from healthy donors and cancer patients. Germline V CDR1 and CDR2: MNHEY, SMNVEV (reference sequence). This CDR3 has 17 residues. The junction had 14 bases not matched to a gene; V was cut back by 6 bases and J by 3 bases. Sequencing was performed with immunoSEQ multiplex PCR; in TCRdb, only in-frame clones are kept and a portion is missing. The sample records about 150,000 clones, 92% being singletons. Sample: blood. The V gene is TRBV27, the J gene TRBJ2-3, with 8 positions matching TRBD2. The receptor's source is a woman in her 30s in good health. In nucleotides, the CDR3 is TGTGCCAGCAGCCCCGGGACTAGTGTCTTAGTTACAGATACGCAGTATTTT. Encoded protein: CASSPGTSVLVTDTQYF.